This T cell receptor (beta chain) was captured by sequencing in a study of B cell selection in AIRE deficiency. Regulatory T cells were sorted as CD4+CD25hiCD127low/negative. This table comes from immunoSEQ multiplex PCR, and its TCRdb copy is limited to in-frame clones, with some not included. The repertoire holds about 26,000 clones, with about 90% as singletons. The CDR3 has 15 amino acids. J gave up 5 bases and V 1 base, and 2 bases lay outside the gene matches. Germline V gene data show CDR1 as SGHDT and CDR2 as YYEEEE. The TCR sequence derives from a human donor in good health. The sample was CD4+CD25+ Tregs sorted from PBMCs. V is TRBV5-6 and J is TRBJ2-2, with 10 nucleotides matching TRBD2. DNA for the CDR3: TGTGCCAGCAGCTTGCCAGCGGGGGGGACCGGGGAGCTGTTTTTT. The encoded protein is CASSLPAGGTGELFF.